This TCR beta chain was identified in a study of blood T cells in healthy people across ages. Whole-study findings and limits: PBMCs went unsorted, and a conclusive naive versus antigen-experienced comparison was therefore prevented.

PBMCs numbering at least 6 million were isolated per sample. The total RNA that was extracted per sample amounted to at least 6 micrograms. With 3 bases removed from V and 3 bases from J, the gap between germline ends came to 11 bases. This CDR3 region has 14 residues. CDR1 is MNHNS and CDR2 is SASEGT in the germline V gene. This clonotype was counted a few times. No antigen is known for it. Combining a sample-barcoded 5' primer with a J-beta primer mix, a second PCR ran for about 7 to 11 cycles. Each TCR beta cDNA got a 12-nucleotide random molecular identifier. TCRdb recomputed calls from the 5' RACE reads with MiXCR, one row per CDR3 protein. In the table there are about 1 million distinct CDR3 sequences, 45% of which are singletons.

The chain has TRBV6-1 and TRBJ2-5, with D possibly being TRBD2 (5 bases). This clonotype was obtained from a woman aged 60-75 years in good health. The sequenced sample consisted of blood. The CDR3 DNA follows: TGTGCCAGCAGTGATGGACTCCCGAAAGAGACCCAGTACTTC. It translates to CASSDGLPKETQYF.